This section outlines one T cell receptor beta chain sequence together with its context. The antigen is unknown. These data are taken from a study of blood T cells in healthy people across ages. Primed by a sample-barcoded 5' primer and a J-beta primer mix, a second PCR proceeded for 7 to 11 cycles. TCRdb redid the calling of the 5' RACE reads with MiXCR, one entry per CDR3 protein. The repertoire includes about 640,000 distinct CDR3 sequences, about 53% of them detected once, and roughly 34% sits in the top ten. V was pared by 3 bases and J by 1 base, with 4 bases of the junction left unmatched. Per the germline V gene, CDR1 is SGHNT and CDR2 is YYREEE (reference sequence). This CDR3 is built from 15 residues. Study results and caveats: Long-lived and aged donors differed, with more naive CD4+ cells and higher diversity in the long-lived.

The sequenced sample consisted of blood. The chain combines TRBV5-4 with TRBJ2-5, with 9 bases matching TRBD1. The source of this sequence is a man in his sixties in good health. CDR3: CASSSEGQGQETQYF. CDR3 DNA sequence: TGTGCCAGCAGCTCCGAGGGACAGGGCCAAGAGACCCAGTACTTC. The whole variable domain, remainder taken from reference TRBV5-4 and TRBJ2-5, is ETGVTQSPTHLIKTRGQQVTLRCSSQSGHNTVSWYQQALGQGPQFIFQYYREEENGRGNFPPRFSGLQFPNYSSELNVNALELDDSALYLCASSSEGQGQETQYFGPGTRLLVL.